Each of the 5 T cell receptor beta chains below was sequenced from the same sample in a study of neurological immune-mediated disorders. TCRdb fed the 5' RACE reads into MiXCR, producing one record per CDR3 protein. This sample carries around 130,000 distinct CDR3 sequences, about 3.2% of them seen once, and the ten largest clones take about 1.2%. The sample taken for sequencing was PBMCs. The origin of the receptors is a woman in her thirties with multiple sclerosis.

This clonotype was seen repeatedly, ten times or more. CDR3 amino acids: CASSPLDRADTEAFF. The DNA for the CDR3 is TGTGCCAGCAGCCCCCTGGACAGGGCGGACACTGAAGCTTTCTTT. This rearrangement joins TRBV6-2 or TRBV6-3 to TRBJ1-1; 8 positions agree with TRBD1. From germline, CDR1 is MNHEY and CDR2 SVGEGT. After removal of 6 bases from V and 3 bases from J, the junction contained 9 bases not matched to a gene. The CDR3 has 15 residues.

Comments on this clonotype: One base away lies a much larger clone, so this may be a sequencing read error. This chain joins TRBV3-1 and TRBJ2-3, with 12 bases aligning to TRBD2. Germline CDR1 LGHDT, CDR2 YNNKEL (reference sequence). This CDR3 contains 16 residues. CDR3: CASSQELAGGGDKQYF. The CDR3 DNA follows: TGTGCCAGCAGCCAGGAACTAGCGGGAGGAGGAGATAAGCAGTATTTT.

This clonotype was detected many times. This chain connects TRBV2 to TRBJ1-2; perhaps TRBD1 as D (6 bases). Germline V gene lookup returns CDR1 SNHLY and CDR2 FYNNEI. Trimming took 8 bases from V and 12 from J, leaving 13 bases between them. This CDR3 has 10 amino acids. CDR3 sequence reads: CASRQVWNTF. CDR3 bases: TGTGCCAGCCGACAGGTCTGGAACACCTTC.

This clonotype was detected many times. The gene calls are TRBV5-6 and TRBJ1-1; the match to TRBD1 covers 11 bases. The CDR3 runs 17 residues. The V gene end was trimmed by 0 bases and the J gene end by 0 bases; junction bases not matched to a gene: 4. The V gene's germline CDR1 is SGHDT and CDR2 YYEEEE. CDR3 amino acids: CASSLAADRGLNTEAFF. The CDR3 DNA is TGTGCCAGCAGCTTGGCGGCGGACAGGGGGCTGAACACTGAAGCTTTCTTT.

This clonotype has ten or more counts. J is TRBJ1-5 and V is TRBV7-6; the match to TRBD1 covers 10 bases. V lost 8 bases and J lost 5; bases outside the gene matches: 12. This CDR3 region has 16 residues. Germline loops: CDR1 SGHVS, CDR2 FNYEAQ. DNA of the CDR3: TGTGCCAGCCAACGAGAACCGGGACAGGGGCATCAGCCCCAGCATTTT. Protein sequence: CASQREPGQGHQPQHF.